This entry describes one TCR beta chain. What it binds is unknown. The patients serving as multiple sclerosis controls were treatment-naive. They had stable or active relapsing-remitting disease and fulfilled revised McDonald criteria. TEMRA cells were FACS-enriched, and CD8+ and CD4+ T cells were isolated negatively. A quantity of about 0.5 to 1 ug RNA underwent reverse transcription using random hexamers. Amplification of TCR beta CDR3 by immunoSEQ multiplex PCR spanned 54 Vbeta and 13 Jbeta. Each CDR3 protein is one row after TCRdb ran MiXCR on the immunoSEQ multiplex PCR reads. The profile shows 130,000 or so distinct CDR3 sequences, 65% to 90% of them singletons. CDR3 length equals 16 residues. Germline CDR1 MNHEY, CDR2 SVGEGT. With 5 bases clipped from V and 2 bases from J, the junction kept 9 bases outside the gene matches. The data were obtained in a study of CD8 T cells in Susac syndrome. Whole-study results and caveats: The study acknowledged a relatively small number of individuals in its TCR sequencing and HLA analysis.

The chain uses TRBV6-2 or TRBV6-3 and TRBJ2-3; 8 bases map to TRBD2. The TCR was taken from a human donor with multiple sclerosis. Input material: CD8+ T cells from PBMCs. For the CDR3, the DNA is TGTGCCAGCAGTCCCTGGACGGGGGGGCCCACAGATACGCAGTATTTT. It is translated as CASSPWTGGPTDTQYF.